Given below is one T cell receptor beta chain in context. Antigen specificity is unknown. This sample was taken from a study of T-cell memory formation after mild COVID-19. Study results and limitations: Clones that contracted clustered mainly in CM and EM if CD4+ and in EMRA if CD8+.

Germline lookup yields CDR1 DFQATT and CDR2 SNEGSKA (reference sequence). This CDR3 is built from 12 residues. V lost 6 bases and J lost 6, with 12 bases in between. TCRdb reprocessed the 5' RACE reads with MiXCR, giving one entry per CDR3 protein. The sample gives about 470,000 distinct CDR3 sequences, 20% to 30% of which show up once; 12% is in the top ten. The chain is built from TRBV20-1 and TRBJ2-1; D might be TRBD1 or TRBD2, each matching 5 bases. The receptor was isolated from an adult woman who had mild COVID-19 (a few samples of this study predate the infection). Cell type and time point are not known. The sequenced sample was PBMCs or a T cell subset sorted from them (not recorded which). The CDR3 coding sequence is TGCAGTGCACCGGGGCAGCTCAATGAGCAGTTCTTC. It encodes CSAPGQLNEQFF.